A selection of T cell receptor beta chains follows, all from one sample in a study of spatial heterogeneity in lung cancer. A single record per CDR3 protein comes from TCRdb applying MiXCR to the 5' RACE reads. The repertoire includes some 120,000 distinct CDR3 sequences, roughly an eighth of them detected once, and 16% sits in the top ten. Here the sequenced sample was PBMCs, taken at follow-up. All receptors come from a male donor with early-stage non-small cell lung cancer. CDR3s include the opening cysteine and the closing phenylalanine or tryptophan. A D gene is named only where the DNA matches it firmly. Rows may omit the clone size; those that give it use once, few, many or a size class.

TRBV20-1	.	TRBJ2-3	many	CSASSASTDTQYF	TGCAGTGCGTCTAGCGCTAGCACAGATACGCAGTATTTT
TRBV7-9	.	TRBJ2-2	few	CASSFRGELFF	TGTGCCAGCAGCTTTCGCGGGGAGCTGTTTTTT
TRBV19	.	TRBJ1-3	.	CASSISFSGNTIYF	TGTGCCAGTAGTATTTCCTTCTCTGGAAACACCATATATTTT
TRBV12-3/TRBV12-4	.	TRBJ2-3	many	CASSLGATPTDTQYF	TGTGCCAGCAGTTTGGGAGCAACCCCCACAGATACGCAGTATTTT
TRBV5-6	TRBD2	TRBJ2-2	many	CASSLRLAGEKLFF	TGTGCCAGCAGCTTAAGACTAGCGGGGGAGAAGCTGTTTTTT
TRBV6-1	.	TRBJ1-1	.	CASSEGTRGRDTEAFF	TGTGCCAGCAGTGAAGGGACACGGGGTCGGGACACTGAAGCTTTCTTT
TRBV29-1	TRBD2	TRBJ2-5	.	CTGGMGETQYF	TGCACCGGGGGGATGGGAGAGACCCAGTACTTC
TRBV6-2/TRBV6-3	.	TRBJ2-3	many	CASSYPQSQRTWGDTQYF	TGTGCCAGCAGTTACCCCCAATCCCAGCGCACCTGGGGAGATACGCAGTATTTT
TRBV20-1	.	TRBJ2-7	few	CSAGSGPLYEQYF	TGCAGTGCTGGCAGCGGACCCTTATACGAGCAGTACTTC
TRBV6-1	TRBD1	TRBJ2-1	few	CASNAGQGYYNEQFF	TGTGCCAGCAACGCGGGACAGGGATACTACAATGAGCAGTTCTTC
TRBV24-1	TRBD1	TRBJ1-5	many	CATSDDRALRPQHF	TGTGCCACCAGTGACGACAGGGCTTTACGGCCCCAGCATTTT
TRBV20-1	TRBD2	TRBJ2-2	few	CSASQTSGGIGELFF	TGCAGTGCTAGCCAGACTAGCGGGGGGATCGGGGAGCTGTTTTTT
TRBV5-1	TRBD1	TRBJ1-2	few	CASSLGQGDGYTF	TGCGCCAGCAGCCTGGGACAGGGAGATGGCTACACCTTC
TRBV10-3	.	TRBJ2-7	.	CATNPGRAEHEQYF	TGTGCCACCAACCCTGGGCGAGCAGAGCACGAGCAGTACTTC
TRBV28	TRBD2	TRBJ2-1	.	CASTTTSGGRNEQFF	TGTGCCAGCACCACCACTAGCGGGGGGAGGAATGAGCAGTTCTTC
TRBV4-1	.	TRBJ2-3	.	CASSPPGGGGASADTQYF	TGCGCCAGCAGCCCCCCAGGGGGAGGGGGGGCGAGCGCAGATACGCAGTATTTT
TRBV5-1	.	TRBJ2-3	once	CASRDFSTDTKYF	TGCGCCAGCAGGGACTTCAGCACAGATACGAAGTATTTT
TRBV28	TRBD2	TRBJ2-5	many	CASSPGGRQETQYF	TGTGCCAGCAGTCCGGGGGGGAGACAAGAGACCCAGTACTTC
TRBV27	TRBD2	TRBJ2-5	few	CASSQGLAGGKTQYF	TGTGCCAGCAGCCAAGGACTAGCGGGGGGGAAGACCCAGTACTTC
TRBV7-9	.	TRBJ1-6	.	CASSFNMDNSGLHSPLHF	TGTGCCAGCAGCTTCAACATGGACAATTCTGGACTGCATTCACCCCTCCACTTT
TRBV29-1	.	TRBJ2-7	many	CSVGAKADRREQYF	TGCAGCGTTGGCGCCAAAGCAGACAGGCGCGAGCAGTACTTC
TRBV3-1	TRBD1	TRBJ1-6	few	CASSHRGLNSPLHF	TGTGCCAGCAGCCACAGGGGGCTTAATTCACCCCTCCACTTT
TRBV5-1	.	TRBJ2-3	many	CASSLWAGSGTDTQYF	TGCGCCAGCAGCTTGTGGGCGGGGAGCGGCACAGATACGCAGTATTTT
TRBV11-2	.	TRBJ2-3	.	CASSPLTRTDTQYF	TGTGCCAGCAGCCCTCTCACCCGCACAGATACGCAGTATTTT
TRBV5-1	TRBD2	TRBJ2-7	.	CASSPRVGAGNSYEQYF	TGCGCCAGCAGCCCCAGGGTGGGAGCGGGGAACTCCTACGAGCAGTACTTC
TRBV12-3/TRBV12-4	TRBD2	TRBJ2-3	many	CASSLSGGGTDTQYF	TGTGCCAGCAGTCTCTCCGGGGGGGGTACAGATACGCAGTATTTT
TRBV16	.	TRBJ1-5	many	CASSPTGISNQPQHF	TGTGCCAGCAGCCCAACGGGGATTAGCAATCAGCCCCAGCATTTT
TRBV5-1	TRBD2	TRBJ2-3	few	CASSAGLELNTQYF	TGCGCCAGCAGCGCCGGACTAGAGTTGAATACGCAGTATTTT
TRBV12-3/TRBV12-4	TRBD1	TRBJ2-3	.	CASSLSSRGLGDTQYF	TGTGCCAGCAGTTTAAGTAGCAGGGGGCTGGGAGATACGCAGTATTTT
TRBV15	TRBD2	TRBJ2-1	few	CATSWTSGGGYNEQFF	TGTGCCACCAGTTGGACTAGCGGGGGAGGGTACAATGAGCAGTTCTTC
TRBV7-8	TRBD1	TRBJ1-1	.	CASSWDRGANAEAFF	TGTGCCAGCAGCTGGGACAGGGGGGCAAACGCTGAAGCTTTCTTT
TRBV2	.	TRBJ2-3	.	CASKAWGLRTDTQYF	TGTGCCAGCAAAGCGTGGGGGCTGAGAACAGATACGCAGTATTTT
TRBV9	.	TRBJ2-3	.	CASSVGGWVRGDTQYF	TGTGCCAGCAGCGTAGGAGGCTGGGTCCGGGGAGATACGCAGTATTTT
TRBV4-3	.	TRBJ2-6	.	CASSQDRPGQNSGANVLTF	TGCGCCAGCAGCCAAGATCGCCCAGGACAAAACTCTGGGGCCAACGTCCTGACTTTC
TRBV20-1	TRBD1	TRBJ2-3	.	CSASDSGTGGTDTQYF	TGCAGTGCTAGCGATTCCGGGACAGGGGGCACAGATACGCAGTATTTT
TRBV24-1	TRBD1	TRBJ1-5	few	CATSRGGSNQPQHF	TGTGCCACCAGCAGGGGGGGTAGCAATCAGCCCCAGCATTTT
TRBV20-1	.	TRBJ1-4	.	CSARDPSGLGEKLFF	TGCAGTGCTAGAGATCCGTCGGGGCTTGGTGAAAAACTGTTTTTT
TRBV7-9	.	TRBJ2-3	.	CASSLGLLSTDTQYF	TGTGCCAGCAGCTTAGGACTCCTTAGCACAGATACGCAGTATTTT
TRBV18	.	TRBJ2-7	many	CASSPGSPGMSRGEQYF	TGTGCCAGCTCACCGGGATCTCCGGGGATGAGTCGGGGCGAGCAGTACTTC
TRBV29-1	.	TRBJ2-4	.	CSVEGEGTKNIQYF	TGCAGCGTTGAAGGCGAGGGAACCAAAAACATTCAGTACTTC
TRBV6-5	.	TRBJ1-6	few	CASSSRQVDNSPLHF	TGTGCCAGCAGTTCACGGCAGGTCGACAATTCACCCCTCCACTTT
TRBV6-5	.	TRBJ2-1	.	CASSSRGSSYNEQFF	TGTGCCAGCAGTTCCAGGGGATCCAGTTACAATGAGCAGTTCTTC